One and the same sample provided the 9 T cell receptor beta chains below, sequenced in a study of tumor and adjacent non-tumor tissue in lung cancer. The template was RNA from unsorted bulk tissue. More than 3 cm separated this lung sample from the edge of the tumor. Three rounds of nested PCR, following a modified ARM-PCR protocol, produced the TCRbeta library. TCRdb analysed the multiplex PCR reads with MiXCR anew, one entry per CDR3 protein. The sample carries about 80,000 distinct CDR3 sequences, roughly 80% recorded once. Sequencing was carried out using distant non-tumor lung tissue. The source is a man in his fifties or sixties with non-small cell lung cancer.

About this clonotype: Since a much larger clone is just one base distant, this may be a read error. This chain uses TRBV11-2 with TRBJ2-5; D unresolved. Germline V gene lookup returns CDR1 SGHAT and CDR2 FQNNGV. This CDR3 comprises 14 residues. Trimming removed 1 base from V and 7 bases from J, with 13 bases in between. This CDR3 is CASSLGREQVTQYF. The CDR3 region has the DNA TGTGCCAGCAGCTTAGGACGCGAGCAGGTGACCCAGTACTTC.

Points on this clonotype: The germline gene is not matched at one end of the junction; a read error may be the cause. This chain links TRBV29-1 with TRBJ1-4; perhaps TRBD1 as D (5 bases). Germline V gene lookup returns CDR1 SQVTM and CDR2 ANQGSEA. The CDR3 loop spans 13 amino acids. CDR3 loop: CGVGADKNEKLFF. The DNA for the CDR3 is TGCGGCGTTGGGGCCGACAAGAATGAAAAACTGTTTTTT.

This chain uses TRBV12-3 or TRBV12-4 with TRBJ2-5; tentative D call: TRBD2 (7 bases). The CDR3 covers 14 residues. The DNA for the CDR3 is TGTACCATCGGCCAAGGGGGGGGTAGTGAGACCTGGTACTTC. Protein sequence: CTIGQGGGSETWYF.

The chain links TRBV5-1 to TRBJ1-2; 8 positions match TRBD1. CDR1 SGHRS and CDR2 YFSETQ come from the germline V gene. This CDR3 is built from 13 residues. Trimming took 4 bases from V and 8 from J; bases not matched to a gene: 7. CDR3 sequence: CASSMGQVDGYTF. The CDR3 region has the DNA TGCGCCAGCAGCATGGGACAGGTGGACGGCTACACCTTC.

This clonotype came up once. Sequence at one end of the junction differs from germline and may be a read error. The chain couples TRBV4-1 to TRBJ2-1; possibly TRBD1 or TRBD2 for D (5 bases each). Germline V lookup: CDR1 MGHRA, CDR2 YSYEKL. The CDR3 is 15 amino acids. The DNA for the CDR3 is TGCGCCAGTAGCCAAGGACGGGGCACCGACAATGGGCAGTTCTTC. Its translation is CASSQGRGTDNGQFF.

As for this clonotype: The conserved phenylalanine or tryptophan is not found at the CDR3 terminus, so this likely reflects a read error. The genes are TRBV6-5 and TRBJ2-6; 8 bases are shared with TRBD1. CDR1 and CDR2 (germline): MNHEY, SVGAGI. CDR3 length: 17 residues. The CDR3 DNA follows: TGTGTCAGCAGTTTCGGAACAGGGGGCTCTGGGGCCAACGTCCTGACTTAC. This codes for CVSSFGTGGSGANVLTY.

This clonotype was counted only a few times. A read error may explain this, as a much larger clone is one base away. The chain links TRBV5-5 to TRBJ2-3; TRBD1 is a possible D gene (5 bases). Germline V gene data show CDR1 as SGHKS and CDR2 as YYEKEE (reference sequence). The V end lost 5 bases, the J end lost 5 bases, and 21 bases lay between the germline ends. The CDR3 sequence is 16 residues long. CDR3 bases: TGTGCCAGCAGATTGATACCGGACACTAAGGGAGATACGCAGTATTTT. Protein: CASRLIPDTKGDTQYF.

As concerns this clonotype: Its ends do not fully match the called genes, so a read error is possible. The rearrangement links TRBV4-3 to TRBJ1-1; no clear D. Germline V gene data show CDR1 as LGHNA and CDR2 as YSLEER. The CDR3 is 17 residues long. CDR3 bases: TGCTCCAGCAGCCAAGACGTTCCGGGTAGTTCGGGCACTGAAGTTTTCTTT. Amino acids: CSSSQDVPGSSGTEVFF.

V is TRBV11-2 and J is TRBJ1-2, with D perhaps TRBD1 (6 bases). This CDR3 comprises 13 residues. V was shortened by 4 bases and J by 14 bases, with 20 bases between the two germline ends. CDR1 SGHAT and CDR2 FQNNGV come from the germline V gene. This CDR3 reads CASSSLLMGGFTF. The CDR3 coding sequence is TGTGCCAGCAGCTCATTACTGATGGGGGGCTTTACCTTC. Full variable domain (missing parts from reference TRBV11-2 and TRBJ1-2): EAGVAQSPRYKIIEKRQSVAFWCNPISGHATLYWYQQILGQGPKLLIQFQNNGVVDDSQLPKDRFSAERLKGVDSTLKIQPAKLEDSAVYLCASSSLLMGGFTFGSGTRLTVV.